This entry is about one T cell receptor beta chain. Its antigen has not been determined. Base qualities are missing; no much larger clone stands one base away. This sample was included in a study of control samples from healthy donors and cancer patients (dated by TCRdb to the early 2020s). Library construction relied on the immunoSEQ multiplex PCR assay. TCRdb mirrors the immuneACCESS table, restricted to in-frame sequences. Some clones are absent from its copies; in checked studies, under half trace to an unresolved V gene, and the reason for the others is unknown. This sample holds 130,000 or so clones; approximately 94% were observed only once. The ten largest clones take up about 12% of the sample. V is shortened by 5 bases, J by 3 bases, and the region joining them spans 11 bases. The CDR3 sequence holds 14 residues, the cysteine and phenylalanine included. Just the 42-base CDR3 DNA is kept, in frame starting at base 1. The germline V gene (reference sequence) specifies MNHEY as CDR1 and SMNVEV as CDR2.

This receptor was taken from a man aged 40-55 years in good health. The sample taken for sequencing was blood. Recombination linked TRBV27 to TRBJ1-5, with the D gene not clear enough to name. The CDR3 reads as follows: CASSHTFPNQPQHF. At the DNA level, the sequence is TGTGCCAGCAGTCATACTTTCCCCAATCAGCCCCAGCATTTT.